The rows below give T cell receptor beta chains drawn from one sample of a study of cytotoxic CD8 clonotypes in ibrutinib-treated CLL. Libraries were prepared by immunoSEQ multiplex PCR; TCRdb keeps only in-frame clonotypes and omits some of them. The sample records 150,000 to 200,000 clones, under 90% being singletons. Source: PBMCs, taken after 24 months of ibrutinib treatment. These receptors were taken from a human donor with chronic lymphocytic leukemia. CDR3s include the opening cysteine and the closing phenylalanine or tryptophan. D genes are given only for firm matches. A clone size is listed for some rows: how often the clone was seen (once, few, many), or a class if it is expanded.

j_call	cdr3_length	clone_size	d_call	v_call	cdr3_aa	cdr3_nt
TRBJ2-3	12	once	NA	TRBV30	CAWSVSTDTQYF	TGTGCCTGGAGTGTATCCACAGATACGCAGTATTTT
TRBJ2-7	15	NA	NA	TRBV7-3	CASSSIQSGPHEQYF	TGTGCCAGCAGCTCAATCCAAAGCGGTCCCCACGAGCAGTACTTC
TRBJ1-2	16	once	NA	TRBV29-1	CSVDSLGSHSNYGYTF	TGCAGCGTTGACAGCCTCGGGTCTCATTCTAACTATGGCTACACCTTC
TRBJ1-1	19	few	NA	TRBV5-1	CASSFGSQGAFVLNTEAFF	TGCGCCAGCAGCTTTGGGTCTCAGGGCGCTTTTGTCTTGAACACTGAAGCTTTCTTT
TRBJ1-2	13	NA	NA	TRBV9	CASSVATNYGYTF	TGTGCCAGCAGCGTAGCAACTAACTATGGCTACACCTTC
TRBJ2-7	14	medium-sized	NA	TRBV5-6	CASSPQGPGAEQYF	TGTGCCAGCAGCCCCCAGGGGCCCGGGGCCGAGCAGTACTTC
TRBJ1-1	16	NA	NA	TRBV7-2	CASSLAIGPRNTEAFF	TGTGCCAGCAGCTTAGCGATTGGTCCGCGGAACACTGAAGCTTTCTTT
TRBJ2-7	15	NA	NA	TRBV11-2	CASSFDAGTAYEQYF	TGTGCCAGCAGCTTTGACGCCGGGACTGCCTACGAGCAGTACTTC
TRBJ2-2	14	NA	TRBD2	TRBV7-9	CASSEGLVPGELFF	TGTGCCAGCAGCGAGGGACTAGTCCCCGGGGAGCTGTTTTTT
TRBJ2-7	11	few	NA	TRBV20-1	CSAGRREEQYF	TGCAGTGCAGGAAGGAGGGAGGAGCAGTACTTC
TRBJ2-1	15	NA	TRBD2	TRBV5-4	CASSHGLAGKNEQFF	TGTGCCAGCAGCCACGGACTAGCGGGAAAGAATGAGCAGTTCTTC
TRBJ2-1	14	NA	NA	TRBV6-4	CASSRGPRVNEQFF	TGTGCCAGCTCGAGAGGCCCCCGTGTGAACGAGCAGTTCTTC
TRBJ2-2	17	NA	TRBD2	TRBV19	CASTIGELAGGTGELFF	TGTGCCAGTACCATTGGGGAACTAGCGGGAGGAACCGGGGAGCTGTTTTTT
TRBJ2-3	16	NA	TRBD2	TRBV7-2	CASSSSRTSGRDTQYF	TGTGCCAGCAGCTCCTCAAGGACTAGCGGGAGGGATACGCAGTATTTT
TRBJ1-6	17	NA	TRBD1	TRBV28	CASSLIPTGDLNSPLHF	TGTGCCAGCAGTTTAATCCCGACAGGGGATCTTAATTCACCCCTCCACTTT
TRBJ2-7	11	NA	NA	TRBV27	CASSSNYEQYF	TGTGCCAGCAGTTCGAACTACGAGCAGTACTTC
TRBJ1-5	14	NA	NA	TRBV12-5	CASATEGRVVPQHF	TGTGCTAGTGCCACTGAGGGGCGGGTCGTGCCCCAGCATTTT
TRBJ1-1	14	once	NA	TRBV18	CASSPDWAFTEAFF	TGTGCCAGCTCACCGGACTGGGCCTTCACTGAAGCTTTCTTT
TRBJ2-2	15	few	NA	TRBV5-5	CASSGWAGEIGELFF	TGTGCCAGCAGCGGCTGGGCAGGGGAGATCGGGGAGCTGTTTTTT
TRBJ2-7	16	NA	NA	TRBV7-3	CASSLRGSDPSYEQYF	TGTGCCAGCAGCTTAAGGGGGAGTGACCCATCCTACGAGCAGTACTTC
TRBJ2-6	17	NA	NA	TRBV18	CASSPVAGFGGANVLTF	TGTGCCAGCTCACCCGTCGCGGGCTTTGGTGGGGCCAACGTCCTGACTTTC
TRBJ1-5	10	NA	NA	TRBV12-1	CASVLWPQHF	TGTGCTAGCGTCTTATGGCCCCAGCATTTT
TRBJ2-1	15	NA	NA	TRBV5-1	CASSGRMRRDDEQFF	TGCGCCAGCAGCGGGCGGATGCGACGTGACGATGAGCAGTTCTTC
TRBJ1-2	14	NA	NA	TRBV6-1	CASRARAENYGYTF	TGTGCCAGCAGAGCTAGGGCGGAAAACTATGGCTACACCTTC
TRBJ1-1	14	NA	TRBD1	TRBV6-5	CASSYESGGTEAFF	TGTGCCAGCAGTTACGAGTCAGGGGGCACTGAAGCTTTCTTT
TRBJ1-2	15	NA	TRBD1	TRBV7-9	CASSPPEQGASGYTF	TGTGCCAGCAGCCCCCCGGAGCAGGGGGCCTCGGGCTACACCTTC
TRBJ2-3	14	NA	NA	TRBV5-1	CASSHGDPTDTQYF	TGCGCCAGCTCCCACGGGGATCCCACAGATACGCAGTATTTT
TRBJ1-1	15	NA	NA	TRBV7-3	CASSPRAGADTEAFF	TGTGCCAGCAGCCCCCGGGCAGGTGCAGACACTGAAGCTTTCTTT
TRBJ2-7	13	once	NA	TRBV28	CASSLTANYEQYF	TGTGCCAGCAGTTTAACGGCAAACTACGAGCAGTACTTC
TRBJ2-7	13	NA	NA	TRBV10-2	CASTPGPFYEQYF	TGCGCCAGCACCCCCGGACCCTTCTACGAGCAGTACTTC
TRBJ1-5	14	NA	NA	TRBV6-5	CASKGGVGNQPQHF	TGTGCCAGCAAAGGGGGGGTCGGCAATCAGCCCCAGCATTTT
TRBJ1-1	17	NA	NA	TRBV9	CASSRSRSNPREGAAFF	TGTGCCAGCAGCCGATCCCGGTCTAACCCCAGGGAGGGAGCAGCTTTCTTT
TRBJ2-1	16	NA	NA	TRBV27	CASSPQEGAVRNEQFF	TGTGCCAGCAGCCCCCAAGAAGGAGCTGTGAGAAATGAGCAGTTCTTC
TRBJ1-2	15	NA	NA	TRBV11-2	CASSPIQGRHYGYTF	TGTGCCAGCAGCCCCATACAGGGTAGGCACTATGGCTACACCTTC
TRBJ2-7	14	NA	TRBD2	TRBV5-1	CASSGRTSSYEQYF	TGCGCCAGCAGCGGACGGACTAGCTCCTACGAGCAGTACTTC
TRBJ1-2	15	NA	TRBD1	TRBV19	CASMSQGSTFYGYTF	TGTGCCAGTATGTCACAGGGGTCCACCTTCTATGGCTACACCTTC
TRBJ2-7	15	NA	NA	TRBV29-1	CSVGTEGLRGLEQYF	TGCAGCGTTGGGACCGAAGGTCTCAGAGGGCTCGAGCAGTACTTC
TRBJ2-3	17	NA	TRBD2	TRBV9	CASSTDQLAGVIDTQYF	TGTGCCAGCAGCACCGACCAACTAGCGGGAGTTATAGATACGCAGTATTTT
TRBJ2-1	13	NA	TRBD1	TRBV2	CASGAGQGYEQFF	TGTGCCAGCGGAGCGGGACAGGGGTATGAGCAGTTCTTC
TRBJ2-7	14	few	NA	TRBV16	CASSYQRETYEQYF	TGTGCCAGCAGCTATCAGAGGGAGACCTACGAGCAGTACTTC
TRBJ1-2	15	NA	NA	TRBV18	CASSPTPSIHAGYTF	TGTGCCAGCTCACCAACCCCAAGTATTCATGCTGGCTACACCTTC
TRBJ1-2	16	NA	TRBD1	TRBV7-2	CASSRRPGGFREGYTF	TGTGCCAGCAGCCGGAGGCCAGGGGGGTTTCGGGAGGGCTACACCTTC
TRBJ2-2	13	few	NA	TRBV4-1	CASTSRVGGELFF	TGCGCCAGCACGAGTAGGGTTGGCGGGGAGCTGTTTTTT
TRBJ2-1	19	once	NA	TRBV14	CASSQVNRLGITSYNEQFF	TGTGCCAGCAGCCAAGTAAATAGGCTAGGGATCACTTCCTACAATGAGCAGTTCTTC
TRBJ1-4	16	once	TRBD1	TRBV18	CASSPQRDRQNEKLFF	TGTGCCAGCTCACCACAACGGGACAGGCAGAATGAAAAACTGTTTTTT
TRBJ1-6	13	NA	TRBD1	TRBV6-1	CASTGGSNSPLHF	TGTGCCAGCACAGGGGGCTCTAATTCACCCCTCCACTTT
TRBJ2-5	15	NA	NA	TRBV27	CAPVGSNGFEETQYF	TGTGCCCCCGTAGGAAGTAATGGGTTTGAAGAGACCCAGTACTTC
TRBJ1-5	15	NA	NA	TRBV4-1	CASSQDFSSNQPQHF	TGCGCCAGCAGCCAAGATTTCAGTAGCAATCAGCCCCAGCATTTT
TRBJ1-1	14	NA	NA	TRBV4-1	CASSLLNLNTEAFF	TGCGCCAGCAGCCTCCTGAACTTGAACACTGAAGCTTTCTTT
TRBJ2-5	14	NA	TRBD2	TRBV7-3	CASSRSGRGETQYF	TGTGCCAGCAGCCGGAGCGGGAGGGGGGAGACCCAGTACTTC
TRBJ2-7	15	NA	TRBD2	TRBV11-3	CASSLVPAGVDEQYF	TGTGCCAGCAGCTTAGTACCAGCGGGAGTCGACGAGCAGTACTTC
TRBJ1-2	12	NA	TRBD1	TRBV7-2	CASSATGVGYTF	TGTGCCAGCAGCGCCACAGGGGTTGGCTACACCTTC
TRBJ2-5	13	once	NA	TRBV10-3	CAISGGYQETQYF	TGTGCCATCAGTGGCGGGTACCAAGAGACCCAGTACTTC
TRBJ1-1	15	NA	TRBD1	TRBV4-3	CASSRGTGGNTEAFF	TGCGCCAGCAGCCGCGGGACAGGGGGAAACACTGAAGCTTTCTTT
TRBJ1-3	15	NA	NA	TRBV7-2	CASSLRPPSGNTIYF	TGTGCCAGCAGCTTACGACCGCCGTCTGGAAACACCATATATTTT